The 25 T cell receptor beta chains listed next were all sequenced from one sample in a study of cytomegalovirus exposure and HLA in healthy donors. Both 60 Vbeta primers and 13 Jbeta primers went into the PCR. Only in-frame clones appear in the TCRdb table, and some are missing; sequencing was by immunoSEQ multiplex PCR. The table lists 90,000 to 150,000 clones, 75% to 80% of them singletons. Sequences were obtained from PBMCs. All receptors derive from a woman in her twenties or thirties in good health and CMV-seropositive.

This chain joins TRBV6-1 and TRBJ2-5, with TRBD2 matching 12 bases. This CDR3 comprises 17 residues. V was pared by 3 bases and J by 4 bases, with 9 bases of the junction left unmatched. CDR1 and CDR2 from the germline V gene are MNHNS and SASEGT. The CDR3 DNA sequence: TGTGCCAGCAGTGAGGAACTAGCGGGGGGTAAGGGAGAGACCCAGTACTTC. Encoded protein: CASSEELAGGKGETQYF.

This rearrangement joins TRBV2 to TRBJ2-5, with D unclear. Deletions cut 6 bases from V and 0 bases from J, with 2 bases between. This CDR3 has 11 residues. Germline values: CDR1 SNHLY, CDR2 FYNNEI. The CDR3 bases are TGTGCCAGCAGCAACCAAGAGACCCAGTACTTC. This encodes CASSNQETQYF.

The rearrangement joins TRBV2 to TRBJ2-7; D is possibly TRBD1 (5 bases). Trimming removed 4 bases from V and 7 bases from J, with 11 bases in between. The CDR3 spans 12 residues. CDR1 and CDR2 from the germline V gene are SNHLY and FYNNEI. The CDR3 protein is CASSAGLWEQYF. CDR3 DNA: TGTGCCAGCAGTGCAGGGCTTTGGGAGCAGTACTTC.

The V and J genes are TRBV5-4 and TRBJ2-1, with 11 bases fitting TRBD2. CDR1 SGHNT and CDR2 YYREEE come from the germline V gene (reference sequence). Trimming removed 4 bases from V and 4 bases from J; junction bases left unmatched: 16. The CDR3 extends over 19 amino acids. CDR3 sequence reads: CASSLSGGAGWGPYNEQFF. In DNA, the CDR3 is TGTGCCAGCAGCCTTAGCGGGGGGGCGGGCTGGGGGCCATACAATGAGCAGTTCTTC.

The chain joins TRBV28 to TRBJ1-2; 9 bases are shared with TRBD1. CDR1 is MDHEN and CDR2 is SYDVKM in the germline V gene. There are 14 residues in the CDR3. The junction had 8 bases not matched to a gene; V was cut back by 4 bases and J by 8 bases. The chain's CDR3 is CASSWDRVMGGYTF. The CDR3 DNA follows: TGTGCCAGCAGTTGGGACAGGGTAATGGGAGGCTACACCTTC.

This clone was found once. V is TRBV2 and J is TRBJ2-3, with D tentatively TRBD1 (5 bases). Between the trimmed V and J ends, which lost 1 base and 6 bases, there was a span of 14 bases. Germline V gives CDR1 SNHLY, CDR2 FYNNEI. This CDR3 is 15 amino acids long. The DNA of the CDR3 is TGTGCCAGCAGTGAAGTTGCCCAGGGCCTCGATACGCAGTATTTT. It yields the protein CASSEVAQGLDTQYF.

The chain uses TRBV18 and TRBJ2-6, with D possibly matching TRBD1 (6 bases). This CDR3 has 14 residues. Trimming shortened V by 4 bases and J by 2 bases, and 6 bases separated the two germline ends. Per the germline V gene, CDR1 is KGHSH and CDR2 is LQKENI. For the CDR3, the DNA is TGTGCCAGCTCACAGGGGGCTGGGGCCAACGTCCTGACTTTC. It is translated as CASSQGAGANVLTF.

J is TRBJ2-1 and V is TRBV11-2, with 13 bases lining up with TRBD2. This CDR3 spans 17 amino acids. Germline V CDR1 and CDR2: SGHAT, FQNNGV. With V trimmed by 1 base and J by 6 bases, 6 bases remained unmatched. CDR3 DNA: TGTGCCAGCAGCTTAGCGCTACTAGCGGGGGGGTCCAATGAGCAGTTCTTC. Protein product: CASSLALLAGGSNEQFF.

V gene TRBV19 combines with J gene TRBJ1-5; no definite D call. This CDR3 is built from 15 residues. Trimming pared 4 bases from V and 0 bases from J, leaving 10 bases between. Germline CDR1 and CDR2: LNHDA and SQIVND (reference sequence). The CDR3 sequence is CASSKPGDSNQPQHF. CDR3 sequence (DNA): TGTGCCAGTAGTAAGCCGGGAGATAGCAATCAGCCCCAGCATTTT.

This chain connects TRBV4-1 to TRBJ2-3, with 9 bases matching TRBD2. The CDR3 has 17 amino acids. V trimming: 3 bases; J trimming: 0 bases; junction bases outside the gene matches: 7. CDR1 MGHRA and CDR2 YSYEKL come from the germline V gene. CDR3 loop: CASSQIGTSLSTDTQYF. CDR3 nucleotide sequence: TGCGCCAGCAGCCAGATTGGGACTAGCCTTAGCACAGATACGCAGTATTTT.

This rearrangement joins TRBV6-1 to TRBJ1-2, with 7 bases matching TRBD1. This CDR3 has 13 amino acids. Germline-derived CDR1 and CDR2 are MNHNS and SASEGT. With V trimmed by 6 bases and J by 8 bases, 9 bases remained unmatched. CDR3 amino acids: CASRSRQGGGYTF. Written as DNA, the CDR3 is TGTGCCAGCAGATCAAGACAGGGAGGCGGCTACACCTTC.

The rearrangement links TRBV6-1 to TRBJ2-3; unclear D gene. In germline, CDR1 is MNHNS, CDR2 SASEGT. The CDR3 has 13 amino acids. V lost 4 bases and J lost 6, with 11 bases in between. In DNA, the CDR3 is TGTGCCAGCAGTGGAATACTGTGGGATACGCAGTATTTT. As protein: CASSGILWDTQYF.

The chain combines TRBV11-1 with TRBJ2-1; 13 bases align to TRBD2. CDR1 SGHAT and CDR2 FQDESV come from the germline V gene (reference sequence). This CDR3 region has 16 residues. V gave up 3 bases and J gave up 6 bases; unmatched junction bases: 5. CDR3 nucleotide sequence: TGTGCCAGCAGCTTGCTCGGGACTAGCGGGGCCAATGAGCAGTTCTTC. Translating it yields CASSLLGTSGANEQFF.

Only one count was recorded for this clone. The J gene is TRBJ2-2, the V gene TRBV19; D remains unclear. The ends were cut back, 5 bases at V and 1 base at J, with 8 bases in the middle. There are 14 residues in the CDR3. Germline assignment: CDR1 LNHDA and CDR2 SQIVND (reference sequence). In nucleotides, the CDR3 is TGTGCCAGTAGTTTTAGTGGGAACACCGGGGAGCTGTTTTTT. It translates to CASSFSGNTGELFF.

The J gene is TRBJ1-2, the V gene TRBV29-1, with D unclear. Germline assignment: CDR1 SQVTM and CDR2 ANQGSEA. The CDR3 totals 11 residues. Trimming took 5 bases from V and 5 from J, leaving 9 bases between them. The CDR3: CSVRAGYGYTF. In nucleotides, the CDR3 is TGCAGCGTTCGGGCGGGGTATGGCTACACCTTC.

The rearrangement links TRBV19 to TRBJ1-1; 7 bases are shared with TRBD1. The V and J ends lost 5 bases and 1 base, in that order; junction bases with no gene match: 13. The CDR3 totals 17 residues. Germline V gene sequence: CDR1 LNHDA, CDR2 SQIVND (reference sequence). The CDR3 DNA reads TGTGCCAGTAGTCAAATCACAGGGGCCCATGGGAACACTGAAGCTTTCTTT. Residues: CASSQITGAHGNTEAFF.

The chain is built from TRBV2 and TRBJ2-3; D ambiguous. The CDR3 sequence is 13 residues long. Germline-derived CDR1 and CDR2 are SNHLY and FYNNEI. Deletions cut 7 bases from V and 9 bases from J, with 17 bases between. CDR3 loop: CASITEFGATQYF. The DNA of the CDR3 is TGTGCCAGCATCACCGAATTCGGAGCAACGCAGTATTTT.

V usage is TRBV18 and J usage is TRBJ2-1; TRBD2 agrees at 10 bases. Germline V lookup: CDR1 KGHSH, CDR2 LQKENI. This CDR3 is built from 14 residues. The J segment lost 9 bases and the V segment lost 6 bases, leaving 8 bases of the junction unmatched. The chain's CDR3 is CASSRERGGREQFF. The CDR3 region has the DNA TGTGCCAGCTCCCGGGAGCGGGGGGGGCGTGAGCAGTTCTTC.

This clone has only a few counts. The chain couples TRBV2 to TRBJ2-5, with a weak D call TRBD1 (7 bases). CDR1 is SNHLY and CDR2 is FYNNEI in the germline V gene. Trimming stripped 7 bases from V and 4 bases from J, with 13 bases between. The CDR3 is 13 amino acids. DNA for the CDR3: TGTGCCAGCATTACTCAGGGGGGAGAGACCCAGTACTTC. It encodes CASITQGGETQYF.

The chain couples TRBV2 to TRBJ1-5; 8 bases are shared with TRBD1. CDR1 is SNHLY, CDR2 FYNNEI, per germline. The CDR3 has 14 amino acids. V lost 6 bases to trimming and J lost 3 bases; unmatched junction nucleotides: 4. CDR3 loop: CASRDRDYNQPQHF. The CDR3 DNA reads as TGTGCCAGCAGGGACAGGGACTACAATCAGCCCCAGCATTTT.

The chain couples TRBV28 to TRBJ2-5; TRBD2 matches at 12 bases. Germline CDR1 reads MDHEN; CDR2 reads SYDVKM. The CDR3 is 15 residues long. J gave up 11 bases and V 5 bases, and 12 bases lay outside the gene matches. The CDR3 sequence: CASSRSSGGALEQYF. The CDR3 coding sequence is TGTGCCAGCAGTCGATCTAGCGGGGGGGCACTTGAGCAGTACTTC. Filled out from reference TRBV28 and TRBJ2-5, the complete variable domain reads DVKVTQSSRYLVKRTGEKVFLECVQDMDHENMFWYRQDPGLGLRLIYFSYDVKMKEKGDIPEGYSVSREKKERFSLILESASTNQTSMYLCASSRSSGGALEQYFGPGTRLLVL.

This clone was observed a few times. V and J are TRBV7-2 and TRBJ1-2; tentative D call: TRBD1 (5 bases). Germline CDR1 SGHTA, CDR2 FQGNSA. The V end lost 1 base, the J end lost 8 bases, and 14 bases lay between the germline ends. This CDR3 contains 14 residues. The CDR3 loop reads CASSLVWQGGGYTF. The CDR3 bases are TGTGCCAGCAGCTTAGTTTGGCAGGGAGGCGGCTACACCTTC.

The gene calls are TRBV7-6 and TRBJ2-3; 12 bases align to TRBD2. The V and J ends lost 6 bases and 5 bases, in that order; junction bases with no gene match: 9. Looked up from germline, CDR1 is SGHVS and CDR2 is FNYEAQ. The CDR3 is made up of 16 amino acids. The CDR3 coding sequence is TGTGCCAGCAGTCCAGGACTAGCGGGGAGAGAAGATACGCAGTATTTT. Protein product: CASSPGLAGREDTQYF.

This sequence joins TRBV7-6 and TRBJ2-1, with D perhaps TRBD2 (7 bases). Per the germline V gene, CDR1 is SGHVS and CDR2 is FNYEAQ. The CDR3 sequence is 17 residues long. Trimming took off 1 base at V and 9 bases at J, with 22 bases between the two ends. The CDR3 DNA follows: TGTGCCAGCAGCTTAGAGGTCCGGGGGGCCAGGAGGGGTGAGCAGTTCTTC. Translation: CASSLEVRGARRGEQFF.

The chain joins TRBV11-2 to TRBJ1-5; D is perhaps TRBD1 (5 bases). From germline, CDR1 is SGHAT and CDR2 FQNNGV. The CDR3 length is 15 residues. V was trimmed by 1 base and J by 6 bases, leaving 13 bases between them. DNA of the CDR3: TGTGCCAGCAGCTTAGGGGCGGGGGGACGTCAGCCCCAGCATTTT. Translating it yields CASSLGAGGRQPQHF.